What follows are 27 T cell receptor beta chains derived from one specimen sequenced in a study of T cells in Graves' hyperthyroidism and ophthalmopathy. Amplification of TCR beta CDR3 regions was performed using RNA transcripts as template. The primer set for the first-round RT-PCR of the TCR CDR3 was HTBI. MiXCR, applied by TCRdb to the multiplex PCR reads, yields one record per CDR3 protein. The sample lists fewer than 650,000 distinct CDR3 sequences; about 14% were seen once. Sample: blood. Receptors originate from a woman between 18 and 30 years old with Graves' ophthalmopathy.

This clonotype was observed many times. The chain joins TRBV18 to TRBJ2-5, with TRBD2 identical over 7 bases. V lost 1 base, J lost 5 bases, and 7 bases stayed unmatched. Per the germline V gene, CDR1 is KGHSH and CDR2 is LQKENI. The CDR3 has 15 residues. This chain's CDR3 is CASSPLAGEGETQYF. In DNA form, the CDR3 reads TGTGCCAGCTCACCACTTGCGGGAGAGGGGGAGACCCAGTACTTC.

This clonotype occurred a few times. The rearrangement joins TRBV9 to TRBJ2-7; D is possibly TRBD2 (5 bases). CDR1 is SGDLS and CDR2 is YYNGEE in the germline V gene. Trimming left V 6 bases short and J 3 bases short, with 10 bases between. The CDR3 totals 12 residues. CDR3 amino acids: CASTLAGYEQYF. CDR3 nucleotides: TGTGCCAGCACGCTAGCCGGCTACGAGCAGTACTTC.

This clonotype was observed at least ten times. Germline and junction disagree at one end, which may indicate a read error. This chain links TRBV27 with TRBJ1-2, with D tentatively TRBD1 (5 bases). This CDR3 has 13 residues. CDR1 and CDR2 from the germline V gene are MNHEY and SMNVEV (reference sequence). The chain's CDR3 is CASGFGGDYGYTF. The CDR3 coding sequence is TGTGCCAGCGGTTTTGGAGGGGACTATGGCTACACCTTC.

This rearrangement joins TRBV27 to TRBJ1-1; the D is unclear. Germline CDR1 and CDR2: MNHEY and SMNVEV (reference sequence). The V gene lost 2 bases and the J gene lost 4 bases, with 14 bases spanning the gap. The CDR3 has 15 residues. The CDR3 is CASSLNRARGTEAFF. CDR3 coding DNA: TGTGCCAGCAGTTTAAATAGGGCCCGCGGCACTGAAGCTTTCTTT.

Ten or more counts support this clonotype. This rearrangement joins TRBV7-2 to TRBJ1-1, with a tentative D call TRBD1 (5 bases). Between the trimmed V and J ends, which lost 6 bases and 0 bases, there was a span of 8 bases. The germline V gene encodes CDR1 SGHTA and CDR2 FQGNSA. The CDR3 is 13 residues long. The CDR3 region has the DNA TGTGCCAGCAGGAGACAGATGAACACTGAAGCTTTCTTT. It specifies CASRRQMNTEAFF.

This clonotype appeared many times. J is TRBJ2-7 and V is TRBV28; D is undetermined. The CDR3 runs to 11 residues. Germline V lookup: CDR1 MDHEN, CDR2 SYDVKM. V shed 4 bases and J shed 3 bases, with 4 bases lying between them. This CDR3 is CASSYNYEQYF. CDR3 in DNA: TGTGCCAGCAGTTATAACTACGAGCAGTACTTC.

The sample holds many counts of this clonotype. The rearrangement uses TRBV28 and TRBJ2-3; a weak D match, TRBD2 (6 bases). Trimming shortened V by 5 bases and J by 2 bases, and 17 bases separated the two germline ends. The CDR3 is 16 amino acids. Germline CDR1 MDHEN, CDR2 SYDVKM. CDR3 loop: CASSPFRGYDTDTQYF. The CDR3 region has the DNA TGTGCCAGCAGTCCATTTCGGGGGTATGACACAGATACGCAGTATTTT.

This clonotype came up a few times. The chain links TRBV4-1 to TRBJ2-7; D may match TRBD1 or TRBD2 (6 bases each). The CDR3 sequence is 15 residues long. Trimming took 5 bases from V and 0 from J, leaving 14 bases between them. Germline loops: CDR1 MGHRA, CDR2 YSYEKL. The CDR3 sequence: CASSREGGSSYEQYF. In DNA form, the CDR3 reads TGCGCCAGCAGCAGAGAGGGGGGAAGCTCCTACGAGCAGTACTTC.

This clonotype was counted ten times or more. This chain links TRBV6-5 with TRBJ1-1; 7 positions agree with TRBD1. The V gene end was trimmed by 0 bases and the J gene end by 5 bases; junction bases not matched to a gene: 6. In germline, CDR1 is MNHEY, CDR2 SVGAGI. This CDR3 is built from 15 residues. CDR3 sequence (DNA): TGTGCCAGCAGTTACTCAACGACAGGGAGGACTGAAGCTTTCTTT. It yields the protein CASSYSTTGRTEAFF.

In its sample, this clonotype was seen many times. The rearrangement joins TRBV18 to TRBJ1-1, with 7 bases lining up with TRBD1. The V and J ends lost 6 bases and 3 bases, in that order; junction bases with no gene match: 7. The CDR3 sequence is 14 residues long. CDR1 and CDR2 (germline): KGHSH, LQKENI. CDR3 amino acids: CASSPGRGHTEAFF. CDR3 coding DNA: TGTGCCAGCTCCCCAGGGAGGGGGCACACTGAAGCTTTCTTT.

The table lists this clonotype with a few counts. The chain uses TRBV24-1 and TRBJ2-2; 7 nucleotides line up with TRBD1. The germline V gene has CDR1 KGHDR and CDR2 SFDVKD. V lost 6 bases, J lost 1 base, and 4 bases stayed unmatched. The length of the CDR3 is 15 residues. CDR3 region: CATSSGTENTGELFF. The CDR3 nucleotides read TGTGCCACCAGTTCCGGGACAGAGAACACCGGGGAGCTGTTTTTT.

In its sample, this clonotype was seen many times. The chain combines TRBV20-1 with TRBJ2-7; TRBD2 matches 8 bases. CDR3 size: 15 residues. Germline loops: CDR1 DFQATT, CDR2 SNEGSKA (reference sequence). Trimming at V came to 5 bases and at J to 4 bases, leaving 13 bases not matched to a gene. The CDR3 here is CSAGPRERELYEQYF. CDR3 nucleotide sequence: TGCAGTGCTGGGCCGAGGGAGCGGGAGCTTTACGAGCAGTACTTC.

This chain's CDR3 is CASSLEKRLAGDNEQFF. For the CDR3, the DNA is TGTGCCAGCAGCTTAGAGAAGCGGCTAGCGGGAGACAATGAGCAGTTCTTC. V usage is TRBV11-3 and J usage is TRBJ2-1, with TRBD2 matching over 10 bases. The germline V gene encodes CDR1 SGHNT and CDR2 YENEEA. This CDR3 has 17 amino acids. The junction had 7 bases not matched to a gene; V was cut back by 0 bases and J by 5 bases.

This clonotype was observed a handful of times. The V gene is TRBV14, the J gene TRBJ2-5, with D hard to call. Trimming shortened V by 4 bases and J by 0 bases, and 15 bases separated the two germline ends. This CDR3 is built from 16 residues. Looked up from germline, CDR1 is SGHDN and CDR2 is FVKESK. The CDR3, as DNA: TGTGCCAGCAGCCTAACGGGTTGGTCGTACCAAGAGACCCAGTACTTC. It yields the protein CASSLTGWSYQETQYF.

This clonotype was observed a handful of times. This rearrangement joins TRBV30 to TRBJ1-6, with D unresolved. From germline, CDR1 is GTSNPN and CDR2 SVGIG (reference sequence). This CDR3 contains 14 residues. V gave up 4 bases and J gave up 7 bases, with 14 bases separating them. The chain's CDR3 is CAWMAAFPNSPLHF. The CDR3 DNA sequence: TGTGCCTGGATGGCGGCTTTCCCCAATTCACCCCTCCACTTT.

In this sample, this clonotype turned up many times. V and J are TRBV7-3 and TRBJ2-1; 10 bases align to TRBD1. Germline V lookup: CDR1 SGHTA, CDR2 FQGTGA. V lost 5 bases and J lost 2; bases outside the gene matches: 15. The CDR3 totals 19 residues. CDR3 region: CASSPILGTGEDPYNEQFF. For the CDR3, the DNA is TGTGCCAGCAGCCCGATTTTGGGGACAGGGGAGGACCCCTACAATGAGCAGTTCTTC. The whole variable domain, filled in from reference TRBV7-3 and TRBJ2-1, reads GAGVSQTPSNKVTEKGKYVELRCDPISGHTALYWYRQSLGQGPEFLIYFQGTGAADDSGLPNDRFFAVRPEGSVSTLKIQRTERGDSAVYLCASSPILGTGEDPYNEQFFGPGTRLTVL.

This clonotype has at least ten counts. V gene TRBV18 combines with J gene TRBJ1-1; 8 bases are shared with TRBD1. Germline V gene sequence: CDR1 KGHSH, CDR2 LQKENI. V was pared by 1 base and J by 6 bases, with 10 bases of the junction left unmatched. The CDR3 extends over 16 amino acids. CDR3 DNA: TGTGCCAGCTCACCACTAATAACAGGGGGGATCGCTGAAGCTTTCTTT. Its protein product is CASSPLITGGIAEAFF.

The genes are TRBV20-1 and TRBJ2-7; the match to TRBD1 covers 7 bases. Germline lookup yields CDR1 DFQATT and CDR2 SNEGSKA (reference sequence). V shed 6 bases and J 6 bases; nucleotides not matched to a gene: 20. The CDR3 contains 16 residues. CDR3 nucleotide sequence: TGCAGTGCCCTTGAGACCGGGACAGTAATCCCGGGCGAGCAGTACTTC. Its translation is CSALETGTVIPGEQYF.

This clonotype was found many times. The chain couples TRBV20-1 to TRBJ2-3, with D maybe TRBD2 (7 bases). Trimming cost V 6 bases and J 0 bases, with 16 bases left between them. Germline lookup yields CDR1 DFQATT and CDR2 SNEGSKA (reference sequence). The CDR3 covers 15 residues. This CDR3 is CSAPERDKSTDTQYF. CDR3 sequence (DNA): TGCAGTGCACCGGAGCGGGACAAGAGCACAGATACGCAGTATTTT.

The table lists this clonotype with a few counts. The chain's CDR3 is CATADLGRAEAFF. CDR3 coding DNA: TGTGCCACGGCTGATCTAGGGAGGGCTGAAGCTTTCTTT. The chain employs TRBV28 and TRBJ1-1; D gene ambiguous. Trimming left V 10 bases short and J 6 bases short, with 18 bases between. Germline values: CDR1 MDHEN, CDR2 SYDVKM. This CDR3 is 13 amino acids long. The variable domain in full, completed from reference TRBV28 and TRBJ1-1, reads DVKVTQSSRYLVKRTGEKVFLECVQDMDHENMFWYRQDPGLGLRLIYFSYDVKMKEKGDIPEGYSVSREKKERFSLILESASTNQTSMYLCATADLGRAEAFFGQGTRLTVV.

CDR3 sequence reads: CSVDGAAGGWETQYF. CDR3 in DNA: TGCAGCGTTGATGGGGCGGCAGGGGGCTGGGAGACCCAGTACTTC. This chain joins TRBV29-1 and TRBJ2-5, with 8 bases matching TRBD1. CDR1 SQVTM and CDR2 ANQGSEA come from the germline V gene. With 3 bases clipped from V and 5 bases from J, the junction kept 11 bases outside the gene matches. The CDR3 runs to 15 residues.

This clonotype was recorded only once. The chain couples TRBV6-1 to TRBJ1-1; a weak D match, TRBD1 (5 bases). The germline V gene encodes CDR1 MNHNS and CDR2 SASEGT. Trimming shortened V by 5 bases and J by 0 bases, and 10 bases separated the two germline ends. The CDR3 loop spans 14 amino acids. CDR3 sequence reads: CASSRGGMNTEAFF. The CDR3 DNA reads as TGTGCCAGCAGTCGGGGCGGGATGAACACTGAAGCTTTCTTT.

Many counts were recorded for this clonotype. The rearrangement joins TRBV7-2 to TRBJ2-7; 13 bases align to TRBD2. The CDR3 has 15 amino acids. Germline loops: CDR1 SGHTA, CDR2 FQGNSA. Unmatched junction bases numbered 6, after V lost 3 bases and J lost 7 bases. CDR3: CASSFGLAGVREQYF. As DNA, the CDR3 is TGTGCCAGCAGCTTTGGACTAGCGGGAGTTCGGGAGCAGTACTTC. The whole variable domain, filled in from reference TRBV7-2 and TRBJ2-7, reads GAGVSQSPSNKVTEKGKDVELRCDPISGHTALYWYRQSLGQGLEFLIYFQGNSAPDKSGLPSDRFSAERTGGSVSTLTIQRTQQEDSAVYLCASSFGLAGVREQYFGPGTRLTVT.

Concerning this clonotype itself: With a much larger clone just one base away, this may be a read error. V is TRBV2 and J is TRBJ2-7; the D gene is possibly TRBD1 (6 bases). V gave up 4 bases and J gave up 3 bases, with 10 bases separating them. Germline values: CDR1 SNHLY, CDR2 FYNNEI. CDR3 length: 13 amino acids. This CDR3 reads CASSGDINYEQYF. The CDR3 nucleotides are TGTGCCAGCAGTGGGGACATAAACTACGAGCAGTACTTC.

In this sample, this clonotype turned up many times. This chain links TRBV20-1 with TRBJ1-1, with 10 nucleotides matching TRBD1. The V and J ends lost 4 bases and 6 bases, in that order; junction bases with no gene match: 14. Germline loops: CDR1 DFQATT, CDR2 SNEGSKA (reference sequence). This CDR3 contains 16 residues. For the CDR3, the DNA is TGCAGTGCTACATCCGGGACAGGGGCCGTTGGGTCTGAAGCTTTCTTT. It yields the protein CSATSGTGAVGSEAFF.

The table lists this clonotype with many counts. This chain connects TRBV6-5 to TRBJ2-3; D not resolved. The length of the CDR3 is 17 residues. The germline V and J ends were trimmed by 0 bases and 4 bases, with 17 bases remaining between them. Germline lookup yields CDR1 MNHEY and CDR2 SVGAGI. The CDR3: CASSYSIGGKTPDTQYF. The DNA of the CDR3 is TGTGCCAGCAGTTACTCGATTGGTGGCAAGACTCCAGATACGCAGTATTTT.

This clonotype has at least ten counts. The genes are TRBV12-3 or TRBV12-4 and TRBJ1-1; a weak D match, TRBD1 (6 bases). V was cut by 8 bases and J by 4 bases, with 17 bases left in between. The CDR3 has 14 amino acids. CDR3 sequence reads: CASSRGGGATEAFF. The CDR3 nucleotides read TGTGCCAGCTCCCGCGGAGGGGGGGCCACTGAAGCTTTCTTT.